The 16 T cell receptor beta chains given below trace back to one sample, sequenced in a study of blood T cell repertoires in COVID-19. TCRdb's table, derived via immunoSEQ multiplex PCR, lists solely in-frame clones and lacks some. The sample lists a few hundred thousand clones, more than 80% occurring once. Input material: peripheral blood. These receptors were taken from a woman under 40 with COVID-19, enrolled during active disease.

This chain joins TRBV11-2 and TRBJ1-2; D remains ambiguous. In germline, CDR1 is SGHAT, CDR2 FQNNGV. V lost 0 bases and J 5 bases, leaving 10 bases between the germline ends. There are 14 residues in the CDR3. CDR3 region: CASSLDRSGYGYTF. In nucleotides, the CDR3 is TGTGCCAGCAGCTTAGACCGTTCGGGTTATGGCTACACCTTC.

The genes are TRBV28 and TRBJ2-7, with 10 bases identical to TRBD1. Losses at the gene ends were 2 bases for V and 6 bases for J; bases not matched to a gene: 13. The CDR3 runs 17 residues. The germline gives CDR1 MDHEN, CDR2 SYDVKM. DNA of the CDR3: TGTGCCAGCAGTTTAGCGTTCTGGGGGACAGGGGCGGGCGAGCAGTACTTC. Translation gives CASSLAFWGTGAGEQYF.

The chain employs TRBV6-5 and TRBJ1-4; tentatively, D is TRBD1 (5 bases). CDR3 size: 15 residues. V was clipped by 2 bases and J by 8 bases, with 15 bases between them. CDR1 and CDR2 from the germline V gene are MNHEY and SVGAGI. CDR3 protein: CASSYGTLLGEKLFF. Written as DNA, the CDR3 is TGTGCCAGCAGTTACGGGACTCTTTTGGGGGAAAAACTGTTTTTT.

The rearrangement uses TRBV19 and TRBJ1-6; D gene unclear. CDR3 size: 13 residues. The germline V gene has CDR1 LNHDA and CDR2 SQIVND (reference sequence). Between the trimmed V and J ends, which lost 3 bases and 14 bases, there was a span of 14 bases. The CDR3 region is CASSILNTQALHF. As DNA, the CDR3 is TGTGCCAGTAGTATTCTTAACACCCAGGCCCTCCACTTT.

The rearrangement joins TRBV7-2 to TRBJ1-6, with 7 bases identical to TRBD1. Germline lookup yields CDR1 SGHTA and CDR2 FQGNSA. The J segment lost 5 bases and the V segment lost 1 base, leaving 2 bases of the junction unmatched. The CDR3 consists of 15 residues. CDR3: CASSLGQGHNSPLHF. CDR3 bases: TGTGCCAGCAGCTTAGGACAGGGCCATAATTCACCCCTCCACTTT. The whole variable domain, remainder taken from reference TRBV7-2 and TRBJ1-6, is GAGVSQSPSNKVTEKGKDVELRCDPISGHTALYWYRQSLGQGLEFLIYFQGNSAPDKSGLPSDRFSAERTGGSVSTLTIQRTQQEDSAVYLCASSLGQGHNSPLHFGNGTRLTVT.

The V gene is TRBV9, the J gene TRBJ2-3, with 10 bases aligning to TRBD2. The germline CDR1 and CDR2 sequences are SGDLS and YYNGEE. The CDR3 sequence is 17 residues long. Germline trimming cut 3 bases from V and 0 bases from J; bases unmatched to any gene: 7. Written as DNA, the CDR3 is TGTGCCAGCAGCGCTAATCTAGCGGGGGCTAGCACAGATACGCAGTATTTT. Residues: CASSANLAGASTDTQYF. Combining the CDR3 with reference TRBV9 and TRBJ2-3 gives the whole variable domain DSGVTQTPKHLITATGQRVTLRCSPRSGDLSVYWYQQSLDQGLQFLIQYYNGEERAKGNILERFSAQQFPDLHSELNLSSLELGDSALYFCASSANLAGASTDTQYFGPGTRLTVL.

This chain uses TRBV2 with TRBJ2-1; D gene unclear. Germline V gene data show CDR1 as SNHLY and CDR2 as FYNNEI. V dropped 1 base and J dropped 0 bases, with 13 bases sitting between them. CDR3 length: 17 residues. CDR3 sequence: CASSEDERYTSYNEQFF. The CDR3 coding sequence is TGTGCCAGCAGTGAAGATGAGCGATATACCTCCTACAATGAGCAGTTCTTC.

This clone was counted a single time. The V call is TRBV5-1, the J call TRBJ2-7; 7 bases fit TRBD1. This CDR3 contains 14 residues. Looked up from germline, CDR1 is SGHRS and CDR2 is YFSETQ. Trimming at V came to 4 bases and at J to 4 bases, leaving 8 bases not matched to a gene. The CDR3 sequence: CASSAEGGGYEQYF. In nucleotides, the CDR3 is TGCGCCAGCAGCGCGGAAGGGGGCGGTTACGAGCAGTACTTC.

This rearrangement joins TRBV2 to TRBJ2-3; 14 nucleotides agree with TRBD2. Germline assignment: CDR1 SNHLY and CDR2 FYNNEI. The CDR3 length is 19 residues. The V segment lost 6 bases and the J segment 2 bases; nucleotides outside the gene matches: 13. The CDR3 loop reads CASRDGLAGGRGSTDTQYF. The CDR3 nucleotides read TGTGCCAGCAGGGACGGACTAGCGGGGGGCCGAGGATCCACAGATACGCAGTATTTT. The variable domain in full, with the rest retrieved from reference TRBV2 and TRBJ2-3, is EPEVTQTPSHQVTQMGQEVILRCVPISNHLYFYWYRQILGQKVEFLVSFYNNEISEKSEIFDDQFSVERPDGSNFTLKIRSTKLEDSAMYFCASRDGLAGGRGSTDTQYFGPGTRLTVL.

The V and J genes are TRBV11-1 and TRBJ1-1; D not certain. The CDR3 runs to 16 residues. V lost 5 bases to trimming and J lost 1 base, with 17 bases between them. CDR1 and CDR2 from the germline V gene are SGHAT and FQDESV (reference sequence). The CDR3 reads CASSLTFRVGNTEAFF. CDR3 bases: TGTGCCAGCAGCCTAACCTTTCGAGTTGGGAACACTGAAGCTTTCTTT.

The genes are TRBV9 and TRBJ1-3; TRBD1 is a possible D gene (5 bases). Germline loops: CDR1 SGDLS, CDR2 YYNGEE. Trimming removed 6 bases at V and 1 base at J, with 8 bases between. This CDR3 comprises 13 residues. CDR3 region: CASMGLSGNTIYF. The CDR3 nucleotides read TGTGCCAGCATGGGGCTTTCTGGAAACACCATATATTTT.

This clone was seen a few times. The chain combines TRBV5-4 with TRBJ2-1; D possibly corresponds to TRBD2 (5 bases). Trimming stripped 4 bases from V and 3 bases from J, with 17 bases between. CDR1 and CDR2 from the germline V gene are SGHNT and YYREEE (reference sequence). The CDR3 has 16 residues. In DNA, the CDR3 is TGTGCCAGCAGCCCGCCATCTAGCTACCGCTACAATGAGCAGTTCTTC. Protein sequence: CASSPPSSYRYNEQFF.

The chain couples TRBV11-1 to TRBJ1-1, with TRBD1 identical over 9 bases. The V gene end was trimmed by 7 bases and the J gene end by 5 bases; junction bases not matched to a gene: 8. The length of the CDR3 is 14 residues. The germline V gene encodes CDR1 SGHAT and CDR2 FQDESV (reference sequence). CDR3 loop: CASTVQGALTEAFF. The CDR3 DNA sequence: TGTGCCAGCACCGTACAGGGGGCGTTAACTGAAGCTTTCTTT.

This chain joins TRBV28 and TRBJ1-5; unclear D gene. Trimming cost V 7 bases and J 7 bases, with 17 bases left between them. The CDR3 is 14 residues long. Germline CDR1 and CDR2: MDHEN and SYDVKM. CDR3 DNA sequence: TGTGCCAGCAACTACGGAGGGATCTGGCAGCCCCAGCATTTT. Its translation is CASNYGGIWQPQHF.

The V gene is TRBV5-5, the J gene TRBJ2-5; D may be TRBD2 (6 bases). The germline gives CDR1 SGHKS, CDR2 YYEKEE (reference sequence). Between the trimmed V and J ends, which lost 3 bases and 2 bases, there was a span of 11 bases. The CDR3 extends over 14 amino acids. CDR3 region: CASSWGERQETQYF. The CDR3 DNA follows: TGTGCCAGCAGCTGGGGGGAGCGGCAAGAGACCCAGTACTTC.

This clone was seen just once. As DNA, the CDR3 is TGTGCCAGCAGTCGCAATAGCGGGGGCCTGAACACCGGGGAGCTGTTTTTT. It is translated as CASSRNSGGLNTGELFF. The rearrangement links TRBV6-2 or TRBV6-3 to TRBJ2-2, with TRBD2 identical over 9 bases. The CDR3 loop spans 17 amino acids. The J segment lost 1 base and the V segment lost 5 bases, leaving 8 bases of the junction unmatched. Germline values: CDR1 MNHEY, CDR2 SVGEGT.